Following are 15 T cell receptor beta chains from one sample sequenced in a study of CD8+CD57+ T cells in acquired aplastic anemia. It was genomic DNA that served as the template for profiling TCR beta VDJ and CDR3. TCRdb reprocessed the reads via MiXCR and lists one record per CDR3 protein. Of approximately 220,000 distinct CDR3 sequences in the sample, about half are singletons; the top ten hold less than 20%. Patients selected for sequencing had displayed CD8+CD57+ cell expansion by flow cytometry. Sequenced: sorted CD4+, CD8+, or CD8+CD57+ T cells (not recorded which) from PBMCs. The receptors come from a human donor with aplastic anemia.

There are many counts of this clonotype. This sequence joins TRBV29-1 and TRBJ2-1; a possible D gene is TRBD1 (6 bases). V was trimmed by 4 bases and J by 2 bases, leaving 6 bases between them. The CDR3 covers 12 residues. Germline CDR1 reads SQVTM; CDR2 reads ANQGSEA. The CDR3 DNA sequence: TGCAGCGTTGGGGGGCCCTACAATGAGCAGTTCTTC. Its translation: CSVGGPYNEQFF.

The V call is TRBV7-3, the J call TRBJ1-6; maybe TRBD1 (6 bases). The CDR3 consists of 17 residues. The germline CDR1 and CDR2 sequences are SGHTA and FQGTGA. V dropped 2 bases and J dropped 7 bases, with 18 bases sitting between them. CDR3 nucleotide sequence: TGTGCCAGCAGCTTAGGGCGCACAGGGAAAGGGAATTCACCCCTCCACTTT. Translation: CASSLGRTGKGNSPLHF.

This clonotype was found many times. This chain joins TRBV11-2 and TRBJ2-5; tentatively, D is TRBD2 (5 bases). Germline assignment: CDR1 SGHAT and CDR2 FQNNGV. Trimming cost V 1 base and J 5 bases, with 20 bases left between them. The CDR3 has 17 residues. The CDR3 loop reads CASSLVRSTGFMETQYF. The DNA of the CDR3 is TGTGCCAGCAGCTTAGTGAGGTCTACGGGGTTCATGGAGACCCAGTACTTC.

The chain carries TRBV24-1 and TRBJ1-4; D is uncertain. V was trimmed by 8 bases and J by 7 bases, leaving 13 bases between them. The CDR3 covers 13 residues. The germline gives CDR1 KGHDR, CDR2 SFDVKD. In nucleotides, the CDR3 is TGTGCCACCACGCCGGGTCTTCGTGAAAAACTGTTTTTT. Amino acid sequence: CATTPGLREKLFF.

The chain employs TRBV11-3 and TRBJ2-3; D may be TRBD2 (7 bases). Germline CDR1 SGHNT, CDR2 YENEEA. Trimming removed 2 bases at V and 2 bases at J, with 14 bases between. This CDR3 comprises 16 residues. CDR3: CASSLRGGRDTDTQYF. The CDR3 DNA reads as TGTGCCAGCAGCTTAAGGGGGGGCCGGGACACAGATACGCAGTATTTT.

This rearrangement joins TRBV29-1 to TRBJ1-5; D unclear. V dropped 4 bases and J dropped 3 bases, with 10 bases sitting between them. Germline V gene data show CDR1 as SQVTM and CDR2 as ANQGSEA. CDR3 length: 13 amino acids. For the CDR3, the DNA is TGCAGCGTTGGGCAGACACCCAATCAGCCCCAGCATTTT. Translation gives CSVGQTPNQPQHF.

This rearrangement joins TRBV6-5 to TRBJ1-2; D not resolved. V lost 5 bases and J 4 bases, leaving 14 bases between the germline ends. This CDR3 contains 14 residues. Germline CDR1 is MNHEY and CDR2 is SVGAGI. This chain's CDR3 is CASSEIGTSYGYTF. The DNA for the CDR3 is TGTGCCAGCAGTGAAATAGGAACAAGCTATGGCTACACCTTC.

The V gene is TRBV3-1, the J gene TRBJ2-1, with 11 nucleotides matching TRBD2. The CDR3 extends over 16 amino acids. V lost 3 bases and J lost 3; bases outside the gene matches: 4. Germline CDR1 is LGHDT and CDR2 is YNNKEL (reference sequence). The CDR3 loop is CASSHGLAGGYNEQFF. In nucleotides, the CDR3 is TGTGCCAGCAGCCATGGGCTAGCGGGGGGCTACAATGAGCAGTTCTTC.

The CDR3 sequence is CASSLGSGEGETQYF. The CDR3 DNA reads as TGTGCCAGCAGCTTAGGGTCCGGGGAGGGAGAGACCCAGTACTTC. This chain joins TRBV7-2 and TRBJ2-5; 7 bases agree with TRBD2. Germline CDR1 SGHTA, CDR2 FQGNSA. The CDR3 covers 15 residues. Unmatched junction bases numbered 6, after V lost 1 base and J lost 4 bases.

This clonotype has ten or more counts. The CDR3 sequence: CASAEIGATAGNTIYF. CDR3 nucleotide sequence: TGTGCCAGCGCCGAGATCGGGGCCACGGCTGGAAACACCATATATTTT. The chain couples TRBV19 to TRBJ1-3, with a tentative D call TRBD1 (5 bases). The CDR3 is made up of 16 amino acids. From germline, CDR1 is LNHDA and CDR2 SQIVND (reference sequence). With 9 bases removed from V and 2 bases from J, the gap between germline ends came to 20 bases. Filled out from reference TRBV19 and TRBJ1-3, the complete variable domain reads DGGITQSPKYLFRKEGQNVTLSCEQNLNHDAMYWYRQDPGQGLRLIYYSQIVNDFQKGDIAEGYSVSREKKESFPLTVTSAQKNPTAFYLCASAEIGATAGNTIYFGEGSWLTVV.

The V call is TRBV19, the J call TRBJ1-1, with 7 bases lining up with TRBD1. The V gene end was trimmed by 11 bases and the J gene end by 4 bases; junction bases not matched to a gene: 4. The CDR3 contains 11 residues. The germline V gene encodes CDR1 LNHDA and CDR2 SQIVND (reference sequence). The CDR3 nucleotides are TGTGCCTGCAGGGGGGGCACTGAAGCTTTCTTT. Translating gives CACRGGTEAFF.

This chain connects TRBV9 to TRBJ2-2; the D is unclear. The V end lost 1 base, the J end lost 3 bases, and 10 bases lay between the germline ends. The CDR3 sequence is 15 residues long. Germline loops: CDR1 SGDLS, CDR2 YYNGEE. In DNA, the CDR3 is TGTGCCAGCAGCGTATCCGGGTCGGACACCGGGGAGCTGTTTTTT. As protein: CASSVSGSDTGELFF.

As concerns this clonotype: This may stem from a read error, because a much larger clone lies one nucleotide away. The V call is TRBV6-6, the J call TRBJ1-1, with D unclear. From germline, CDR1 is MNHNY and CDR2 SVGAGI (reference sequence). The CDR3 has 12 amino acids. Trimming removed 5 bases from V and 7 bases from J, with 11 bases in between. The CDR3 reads CASSESRLEAFF. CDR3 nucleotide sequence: TGTGCCAGCAGTGAATCTAGGCTTGAAGCTTTCTTT.

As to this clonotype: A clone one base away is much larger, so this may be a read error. The CDR3 DNA sequence: TGTGCCATCAGCAACGGGGAGGCGAGCTCCTACGAGCAGTACTTC. This encodes CAISNGEASSYEQYF. The chain joins TRBV10-3 to TRBJ2-7; the D gene is possibly TRBD2 (6 bases). Germline V gene data show CDR1 as ENHRY and CDR2 as SYGVKD. This CDR3 comprises 15 residues. V lost 6 bases, J lost 0 bases, and 15 bases lay in between.

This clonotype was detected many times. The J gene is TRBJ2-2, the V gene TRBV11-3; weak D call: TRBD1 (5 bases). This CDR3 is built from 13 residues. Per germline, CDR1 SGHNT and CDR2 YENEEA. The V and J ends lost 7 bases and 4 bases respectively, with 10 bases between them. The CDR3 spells CASKGPATGELFF. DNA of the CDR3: TGTGCCAGCAAGGGGCCGGCCACCGGGGAGCTGTTTTTT.